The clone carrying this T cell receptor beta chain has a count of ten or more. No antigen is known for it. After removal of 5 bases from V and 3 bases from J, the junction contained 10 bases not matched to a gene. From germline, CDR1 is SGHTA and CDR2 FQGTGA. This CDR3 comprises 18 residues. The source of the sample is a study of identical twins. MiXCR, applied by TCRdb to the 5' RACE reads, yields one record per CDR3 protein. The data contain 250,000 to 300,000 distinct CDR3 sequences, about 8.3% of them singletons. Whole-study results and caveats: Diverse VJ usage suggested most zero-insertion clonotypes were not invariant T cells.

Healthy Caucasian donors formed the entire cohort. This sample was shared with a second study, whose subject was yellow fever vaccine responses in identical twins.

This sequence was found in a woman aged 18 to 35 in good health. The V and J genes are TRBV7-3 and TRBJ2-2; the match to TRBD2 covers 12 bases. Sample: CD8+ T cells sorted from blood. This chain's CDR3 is CASSASSLAGGHTGELFF. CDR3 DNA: TGTGCCAGCAGCGCCTCCTCGCTAGCGGGGGGGCACACCGGGGAGCTGTTTTTT.